This T cell receptor (beta chain) was identified during a study of blood T cell repertoires in COVID-19. Germline CDR1 reads SGHNT; CDR2 reads YYREEE (reference sequence). This CDR3 region has 17 residues. V lost 4 bases and J 0 bases, leaving 14 bases between the germline ends. Sequencing used immunoSEQ multiplex PCR; TCRdb keeps in-frame clones, though not all of them. Among about 74,000 clones listed, 88% were seen once. The sequencing sample was made of peripheral blood. The origin of this receptor is a woman of 80 years or more with active or convalescent COVID-19. The chain recombines TRBV5-4 with TRBJ2-6, with D possibly being TRBD1 (5 bases). The CDR3 DNA reads TGTGCCAGCAGCGACAGCCTGCGCAGCTCTGGGGCCAACGTCCTGACTTTC. It yields the protein CASSDSLRSSGANVLTF.